This T cell receptor (beta chain) was sequenced for a study of Graves' ophthalmopathy and Graves' hyperthyroidism. This clonotype was detected ten times or more. Ophthalmopathy donors' eye disease showed moderate-to-severe activity, CAS of at least 3, NOSPECS of at least 4 and duration under 3 months. Excluded were patients with other autoimmune diseases, uncontrolled infections, pregnancy or lactation. Amplification targeted the TCR beta CDR3 regions, with RNA transcripts as the source material. Second-round multiplex PCR came after first-round RT-PCR with HTBI primers. TCRdb ran MiXCR on the multiplex PCR reads and lists one entry per CDR3 protein. The data contain roughly 500,000 distinct CDR3 sequences, roughly an eighth of them singletons. The sample consisted of blood. The sequence came from a young woman with Graves' ophthalmopathy.

The CDR3 DNA reads as TGTGCCAACCTTCGGGGGAAAGGTTGGTATGGCTACACCTTC. As protein: CANLRGKGWYGYTF. This rearrangement joins TRBV19 to TRBJ1-2, with a possible D match to TRBD1 (5 bases). Deletions cut 10 bases from V and 5 bases from J, with 20 bases between. Germline V gene lookup returns CDR1 LNHDA and CDR2 SQIVND (reference sequence). The CDR3 sequence is 14 residues long.